These 20 T cell receptor beta chains were sequenced from one sample in a study of cytomegalovirus exposure and HLA in healthy donors. PCR amplification relied on 60 Vbeta primers (plus 13 Jbeta primers). Here immunoSEQ multiplex PCR was the method, and the copy in TCRdb shows in-frame clones only, minus some. The sample lists 160,000 or so clones, approximately 78% seen once, with approximately 3.1% in the top ten. Material: PBMCs. Receptor source: a woman aged 35 to 49 in good health and CMV-seronegative.

CDR3 residues: CASSSQGQRETQYF. The CDR3 nucleotides are TGTGCCAGCAGCTCACAGGGGCAGCGGGAGACCCAGTACTTC. The V gene is TRBV7-9, the J gene TRBJ2-5; TRBD1 aligns across 7 bases. This CDR3 contains 14 residues. Germline V gene data show CDR1 as SEHNR and CDR2 as FQNEAQ (reference sequence). V shed 4 bases and J 5 bases; nucleotides not matched to a gene: 7.

This chain joins TRBV18 and TRBJ2-2; TRBD2 matches at 12 bases. Germline trimming cut 3 bases from V and 4 bases from J; bases unmatched to any gene: 3. This CDR3 spans 16 amino acids. Germline V gene data show CDR1 as KGHSH and CDR2 as LQKENI. CDR3 sequence reads: CASSPLAGGSTGELFF. CDR3 nucleotide sequence: TGTGCCAGCTCACCTCTAGCGGGGGGGAGCACCGGGGAGCTGTTTTTT. Supplemented by reference TRBV18 and TRBJ2-2, the full variable domain reads NAGVMQNPRHLVRRRGQEARLRCSPMKGHSHVYWYRQLPEEGLKFMVYLQKENIIDESGMPKERFSAEFPKEGPSILRIQQVVRGDSAAYFCASSPLAGGSTGELFFGEGSRLTVL.

This chain uses TRBV6-1 with TRBJ1-2; 8 nucleotides align to TRBD1. CDR1 is MNHNS, CDR2 SASEGT, per germline. The V segment lost 1 base and the J segment 6 bases; nucleotides outside the gene matches: 4. This CDR3 is built from 14 residues. CDR3 DNA: TGTGCCAGCAGTGAAGTCAGGGGGCGGAATGGCTACACCTTC. Its protein product is CASSEVRGRNGYTF.

The genes are TRBV7-3 and TRBJ2-3; 8 bases line up with TRBD2. This CDR3 is 15 amino acids long. The J segment lost 4 bases and the V segment lost 2 bases, leaving 5 bases of the junction unmatched. Germline loops: CDR1 SGHTA, CDR2 FQGTGA. The CDR3 protein is CASSLFSGAPDTQYF. The CDR3, as DNA: TGTGCCAGCAGCTTATTTAGCGGGGCCCCAGATACGCAGTATTTT.

The CDR3 DNA is TGTGCCAGCGGGAACAGGGGCGGCGAAGCTTTCTTT. This translates into CASGNRGGEAFF. The chain has TRBV27 and TRBJ1-1; 7 nucleotides line up with TRBD1. The CDR3 runs to 12 residues. V gave up 8 bases and J gave up 8 bases; unmatched junction bases: 8. In germline, CDR1 is MNHEY, CDR2 SMNVEV (reference sequence).

CDR3 DNA: TGTGCCATCAGTGAACAGGGGTCTGGAAACACCATATATTTT. Translating gives CAISEQGSGNTIYF. The rearrangement joins TRBV10-3 to TRBJ1-3, with 7 bases matching TRBD1. Germline CDR1 reads ENHRY; CDR2 reads SYGVKD. V shed 3 bases, J shed 1 base, and the junction held 0 bases outside the gene matches. This CDR3 region has 14 residues.

V gene TRBV11-3 combines with J gene TRBJ2-1, with a possible D match to TRBD1 (6 bases). The CDR3 loop spans 12 amino acids. CDR1 and CDR2 (germline): SGHNT, YENEEA. Trimming took 6 bases from V and 10 from J, leaving 13 bases between them. The CDR3 is CASRDSSGEQFF. The CDR3 coding sequence is TGTGCCAGCAGGGACAGCTCGGGAGAGCAGTTCTTC.

The CDR3 region is CASSGSGRYNEKLFF. CDR3 nucleotides: TGTGCCAGCAGCGGATCAGGGCGGTATAATGAAAAACTGTTTTTT. The chain is built from TRBV9 and TRBJ1-4, with D tentatively TRBD1 (5 bases). CDR3 length: 15 residues. Trimming pared 3 bases from V and 4 bases from J, leaving 13 bases between. The germline CDR1 and CDR2 sequences are SGDLS and YYNGEE.

The rearrangement joins TRBV6-4 to TRBJ1-2; 8 bases are shared with TRBD1. V was clipped by 5 bases and J by 0 bases; unmatched bases: 11. Germline lookup yields CDR1 MRHNA and CDR2 SNTAGT. The CDR3 has 17 amino acids. The CDR3 sequence: CASSPRGLPDANYGYTF. In DNA form, the CDR3 reads TGTGCCAGCAGTCCCAGGGGGCTTCCAGATGCTAACTATGGCTACACCTTC.

CDR3 in DNA: TGCAGCGTTGATGCCCGGACTGAAGCTTTCTTT. This sequence encodes CSVDARTEAFF. The chain is built from TRBV29-1 and TRBJ1-1; D is uncertain. The germline V gene has CDR1 SQVTM and CDR2 ANQGSEA. The CDR3 loop spans 11 amino acids. Deletions cut 3 bases from V and 5 bases from J, with 7 bases between.

The chain is built from TRBV4-1 and TRBJ1-2; 7 bases fit TRBD1. Germline loops: CDR1 MGHRA, CDR2 YSYEKL. The V and J ends lost 11 bases and 1 base, in that order; junction bases with no gene match: 10. This CDR3 contains 14 residues. The CDR3 DNA follows: TGCGCCTCCACTCCGGGACAGCATAACTATGGCTACACCTTC. This gives the protein CASTPGQHNYGYTF.

The chain links TRBV29-1 to TRBJ1-2, with TRBD1 matching over 12 bases. V was clipped by 8 bases and J by 8 bases; unmatched bases: 9. The germline V gene has CDR1 SQVTM and CDR2 ANQGSEA. The CDR3 totals 13 residues. The CDR3 DNA is TGCAGCTTCCGGGACAGGGGGCGCGGAGGCTACACCTTC. It encodes CSFRDRGRGGYTF.

The chain carries TRBV5-8 and TRBJ2-7; weak D call: TRBD1 (6 bases). This CDR3 has 12 amino acids. V gave up 4 bases and J gave up 6 bases, with 11 bases separating them. CDR1 is SGHTS, CDR2 YDEGEE, per germline. In DNA form, the CDR3 reads TGTGCCAGCAGCCTTCGAGGGGGCGAGCAGTACTTC. The encoded protein is CASSLRGGEQYF.

The chain recombines TRBV27 with TRBJ1-2, with D perhaps matching TRBD1 (5 bases). V lost 1 base and J lost 3, with 12 bases in between. CDR3 length equals 15 residues. The germline CDR1 and CDR2 sequences are MNHEY and SMNVEV (reference sequence). For the CDR3, the DNA is TGTGCCAGCAGTTTATTCTCAGGGTCCCACTATGGCTACACCTTC. Amino acids: CASSLFSGSHYGYTF.

J is TRBJ1-1 and V is TRBV6-5; D is possibly TRBD1 (5 bases). Germline V gene data show CDR1 as MNHEY and CDR2 as SVGAGI. The germline V and J ends were trimmed by 0 bases and 8 bases, with 7 bases remaining between them. CDR3 size: 12 residues. For the CDR3, the DNA is TGTGCCAGCAGTTACTCTCCAGGGGAAGCTTTCTTT. It yields the protein CASSYSPGEAFF.

This chain connects TRBV5-1 to TRBJ1-2; a possible D gene is TRBD1 (6 bases). The CDR3 covers 13 residues. Germline loops: CDR1 SGHRS, CDR2 YFSETQ. V dropped 5 bases and J dropped 2 bases, with 10 bases sitting between them. CDR3 DNA: TGCGCCAGCAGTCCCGACAGGAACTATGGCTACACCTTC. Translated, it gives CASSPDRNYGYTF.

The genes are TRBV18 and TRBJ2-7; 7 bases line up with TRBD1. The germline V gene has CDR1 KGHSH and CDR2 LQKENI. The length of the CDR3 is 14 residues. V lost 5 bases to trimming and J lost 3 bases; unmatched junction nucleotides: 7. CDR3 in amino acids: CASSREGAYYEQYF. Written as DNA, the CDR3 is TGTGCCAGCTCAAGAGAGGGGGCATACTACGAGCAGTACTTC.

This clone was detected a few times. V usage is TRBV5-5 and J usage is TRBJ1-5, with D unresolved. In germline, CDR1 is SGHKS, CDR2 YYEKEE (reference sequence). The V and J ends lost 4 bases and 0 bases respectively, with 5 bases between them. This CDR3 has 13 amino acids. The CDR3 loop is CASSPNSNQPQHF. As DNA, the CDR3 is TGTGCCAGCAGCCCTAATAGCAATCAGCCCCAGCATTTT.

J is TRBJ1-3 and V is TRBV28; weak D call: TRBD1 (6 bases). CDR3 length equals 15 residues. Between the trimmed V and J ends, which lost 6 bases and 5 bases, there was a span of 17 bases. Germline assignment: CDR1 MDHEN and CDR2 SYDVKM. The CDR3 loop is CASRGTPQGRNTIYF. The DNA of the CDR3 is TGTGCCAGCAGGGGGACCCCGCAGGGGCGAAACACCATATATTTT.

The rearrangement joins TRBV10-2 to TRBJ2-1; 11 nucleotides line up with TRBD2. The CDR3 runs to 16 residues. Germline V gene data show CDR1 as WSHSY and CDR2 as SAAADI. V lost 5 bases to trimming and J lost 10 bases; unmatched junction nucleotides: 13. The CDR3 sequence: CASSPLLAGGAREQFF. CDR3 DNA sequence: TGCGCCAGCAGTCCCCTGTTAGCGGGGGGGGCTCGAGAGCAGTTCTTC.